This T cell receptor beta chain came from a study of T cell changes during pregnancy in multiple sclerosis. Germline V lookup: CDR1 MRHNA, CDR2 SNTAGT. J lost 4 bases, V lost 3 bases, and 2 bases had no gene match. The CDR3 is made up of 15 amino acids. Sequencing was performed with immunoSEQ multiplex PCR; in TCRdb, only in-frame clones are kept and a portion is missing. The table lists under 90,000 clones, about 90% of them singletons, with more than 1.1% in the top ten. The source of this sequence is a female donor in good health, enrolled as a control in a pregnancy study. The rearrangement links TRBV6-4 to TRBJ2-1; 11 nucleotides align to TRBD2. Sequencing used peripheral blood, obtained in the second trimester of pregnancy. The CDR3 nucleotides are TGTGCCAGCAGTGAACTAGCGGGAGAATACAATGAGCAGTTCTTC. Residues: CASSELAGEYNEQFF.